One T cell receptor (beta chain) is described in this entry. The antigen is unknown. Every donor contributed 7.5 to 10 milliliters of peripheral blood by blood draw. Isolation per sample recovered at least 7 million PBMCs. This record comes from a study of blood T cells in healthy people across ages. The study, taken as a whole, reports: Compared with aged donors, long-lived donors showed fewer expanded clones, suggesting selection. Naive T cell percentage and TCR beta diversity correlated strongly.

Primers used in a second PCR of roughly 6 to 12 cycles were a sample-barcoded 5' primer and a J-beta primer mix. TCRdb used MiXCR to reprocess the 5' RACE reads, holding one entry per CDR3 protein. This table has about 680,000 distinct CDR3 sequences, around half appearing once. The clonotype was recovered from a woman aged 60-75 years in good health. The sample consisted of blood.

DNA of the CDR3: TGTGCCAGCAGCCAGGACCCAGCGGCTAATCAGCCCCAGCATTTT. Translating it yields CASSQDPAANQPQHF. The chain has TRBV2 and TRBJ1-5; no definite D call. Trimming pared 6 bases from V and 4 bases from J, leaving 16 bases between. CDR1 and CDR2 (germline): SNHLY, FYNNEI. The CDR3 has 15 residues.